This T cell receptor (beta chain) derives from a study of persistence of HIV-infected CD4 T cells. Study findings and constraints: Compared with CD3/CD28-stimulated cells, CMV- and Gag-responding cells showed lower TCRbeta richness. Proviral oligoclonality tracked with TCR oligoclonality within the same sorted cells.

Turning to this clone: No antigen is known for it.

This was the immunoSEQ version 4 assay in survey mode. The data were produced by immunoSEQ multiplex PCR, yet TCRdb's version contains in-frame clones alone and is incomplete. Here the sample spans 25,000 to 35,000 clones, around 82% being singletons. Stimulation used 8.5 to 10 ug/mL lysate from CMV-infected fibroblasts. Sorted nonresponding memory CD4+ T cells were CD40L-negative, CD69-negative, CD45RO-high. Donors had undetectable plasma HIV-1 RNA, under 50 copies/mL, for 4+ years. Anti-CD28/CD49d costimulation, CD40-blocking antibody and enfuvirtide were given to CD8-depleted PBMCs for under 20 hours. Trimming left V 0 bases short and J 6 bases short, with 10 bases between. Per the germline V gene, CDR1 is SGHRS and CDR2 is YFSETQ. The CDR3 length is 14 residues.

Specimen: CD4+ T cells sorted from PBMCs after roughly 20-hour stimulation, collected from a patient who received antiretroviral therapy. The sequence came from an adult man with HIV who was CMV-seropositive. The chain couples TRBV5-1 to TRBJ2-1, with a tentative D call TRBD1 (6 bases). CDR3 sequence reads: CASSLEGRGNEQFF. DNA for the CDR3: TGCGCCAGCAGCTTGGAGGGCAGGGGCAATGAGCAGTTCTTC.